Listed here are 27 T cell receptor beta chains from one sample, sequenced in a study of blood T cell repertoires in COVID-19. The table came from immunoSEQ multiplex PCR; TCRdb's copy has only in-frame clones and leaves some out. Here the sample spans more than 200,000 clones, around four fifths being singletons. Sequences were obtained from peripheral blood. All receptors come from a woman older than 75 with COVID-19, enrolled during active disease.

The CDR3 DNA reads as TGTGCCAGCAGCTTTAAACTAGCGGGGGGCTACAATGAGCAGTTCTTC. Translation: CASSFKLAGGYNEQFF. This rearrangement joins TRBV11-2 to TRBJ2-1; TRBD2 matches at 12 bases. V gave up 3 bases and J gave up 3 bases; unmatched junction bases: 3. The CDR3 contains 16 residues. Germline V lookup: CDR1 SGHAT, CDR2 FQNNGV. Full variable domain (outside the CDR3, taken from reference TRBV11-2 and TRBJ2-1): EAGVAQSPRYKIIEKRQSVAFWCNPISGHATLYWYQQILGQGPKLLIQFQNNGVVDDSQLPKDRFSAERLKGVDSTLKIQPAKLEDSAVYLCASSFKLAGGYNEQFFGPGTRLTVL.

The chain carries TRBV30 and TRBJ2-1; 7 nucleotides agree with TRBD1. The CDR3 loop spans 12 amino acids. The germline CDR1 and CDR2 sequences are GTSNPN and SVGIG (reference sequence). The CDR3 is CAGGGWDNEQFF. The CDR3 DNA reads TGTGCAGGGGGCGGGTGGGACAATGAGCAGTTCTTC.

The chain recombines TRBV27 with TRBJ1-6, with 7 bases fitting TRBD1. Trimming cost V 5 bases and J 9 bases; bases outside gene matches: 10. CDR3 length: 15 residues. The germline V gene encodes CDR1 MNHEY and CDR2 SMNVEV (reference sequence). The CDR3, as DNA: TGTGCCAGCAGTGCTCGACAGGGTAGTACTTCACCCCTCCACTTT. Translation: CASSARQGSTSPLHF.

This chain joins TRBV18 and TRBJ1-3; 7 nucleotides align to TRBD1. CDR3 size: 14 residues. From germline, CDR1 is KGHSH and CDR2 LQKENI. After removal of 6 bases from V and 7 bases from J, the junction contained 9 bases not matched to a gene. CDR3 protein: CASSPGQDLNTIYF. The CDR3 DNA reads TGTGCCAGCTCTCCAGGACAGGATCTCAACACCATATATTTT.

J is TRBJ2-7 and V is TRBV11-2; TRBD1 aligns across 8 bases. Trimming cost V 3 bases and J 4 bases; bases outside gene matches: 11. Germline CDR1 is SGHAT and CDR2 is FQNNGV. There are 16 residues in the CDR3. CDR3 loop: CASSFTQGDTPYEQYF. The CDR3 coding sequence is TGTGCCAGCAGCTTCACACAGGGGGACACACCGTACGAGCAGTACTTC.

The table lists this clone with many counts. The chain carries TRBV5-6 and TRBJ2-7; 7 bases match TRBD2. The V segment lost 5 bases and the J segment 5 bases; nucleotides outside the gene matches: 13. CDR1 is SGHDT, CDR2 YYEEEE, per germline. This CDR3 contains 15 residues. The CDR3 nucleotides are TGTGCCAGCAGGGGGGAGGGTCCGGGGGTCCACGAGCAGTACTTC. Protein product: CASRGEGPGVHEQYF.

The V and J genes are TRBV29-1 and TRBJ2-6; D possibly corresponds to TRBD2 (5 bases). The germline CDR1 and CDR2 sequences are SQVTM and ANQGSEA. Trimming removed 8 bases from V and 0 bases from J, with 8 bases in between. The CDR3 sequence is 13 residues long. The CDR3 sequence: CSSRDSGANVLTF. As DNA, the CDR3 is TGCAGCTCGAGGGACTCTGGGGCCAACGTCCTGACTTTC.

The V and J genes are TRBV7-9 and TRBJ1-1, with 7 bases fitting TRBD1. Losses at the gene ends were 0 bases for V and 1 base for J; bases not matched to a gene: 2. Germline V lookup: CDR1 SEHNR, CDR2 FQNEAQ (reference sequence). The CDR3 spans 15 residues. This CDR3 is CASSLATGANTEAFF. The DNA for the CDR3 is TGTGCCAGCAGCTTAGCCACAGGGGCGAACACTGAAGCTTTCTTT.

The gene calls are TRBV5-1 and TRBJ2-5; 7 nucleotides agree with TRBD1. CDR3 length equals 13 residues. The junction had 6 bases not matched to a gene; V was cut back by 5 bases and J by 5 bases. Per germline, CDR1 SGHRS and CDR2 YFSETQ. In nucleotides, the CDR3 is TGCGCCAGCAGTACAGGGGAGACGGAGACCCAGTACTTC. As protein: CASSTGETETQYF.

For this clone: No DNA is shown, since the ends of the CDR3 on it are uncertain; the CDR3 is the one TCRdb lists. V and J are TRBV27 and TRBJ1-6; the listed D gene, TRBD1, was not tested against the DNA. From its first to its last residue, the CDR3 has 22 amino acids. Germline V CDR1 and CDR2: MNHEY, SMNVEV (reference sequence). Here the CDR3 reads CASAIFRGRDSLMSRYNSPLHF.

The CDR3 nucleotides read TGTGCCAGCAGAACAGGGGGCTCCTATAATTCACCCCTCCACTTT. The encoded protein is CASRTGGSYNSPLHF. This sequence joins TRBV6-5 and TRBJ1-6; 8 bases are shared with TRBD1. CDR1 is MNHEY, CDR2 SVGAGI, per germline. The V and J ends lost 6 bases and 0 bases, in that order; junction bases with no gene match: 1. This CDR3 has 15 residues.

V is TRBV7-2 and J is TRBJ2-7; 11 nucleotides match TRBD1. CDR1 SGHTA and CDR2 FQGNSA come from the germline V gene. CDR3 length: 15 amino acids. V trimming: 2 bases; J trimming: 4 bases; junction bases outside the gene matches: 4. CDR3 region: CASSLSGTGGYEQYF. The CDR3, as DNA: TGTGCCAGCAGCTTAAGCGGGACAGGGGGTTACGAGCAGTACTTC.

This clone was observed once. This CDR3 is CASSPPDRVNSPLHF. CDR3 in DNA: TGTGCCAGCAGCCCCCCGGACAGGGTAAATTCACCCCTCCACTTT. V is TRBV7-9 and J is TRBJ1-6, with TRBD1 identical over 8 bases. V lost 5 bases to trimming and J lost 7 bases; unmatched junction nucleotides: 7. Germline lookup yields CDR1 SEHNR and CDR2 FQNEAQ (reference sequence). This CDR3 is 15 amino acids long.

This chain links TRBV19 with TRBJ1-1, with 7 bases aligning to TRBD1. This CDR3 has 15 residues. Trimming cost V 6 bases and J 3 bases; bases outside gene matches: 10. The germline gives CDR1 LNHDA, CDR2 SQIVND (reference sequence). In DNA, the CDR3 is TGTGCCAGTAGGCACCGACAGGGAACGGACACTGAAGCTTTCTTT. It is translated as CASRHRQGTDTEAFF.

The genes are TRBV5-1 and TRBJ1-3; D remains unclear. The CDR3 contains 15 residues. The V end was cut by 1 base, the J end by 0 bases, with 8 bases between. Germline V gene sequence: CDR1 SGHRS, CDR2 YFSETQ. The CDR3 nucleotides are TGCGCCAGCAGCTTGTCCCCAGTCTCTGGAAACACCATATATTTT. Translation: CASSLSPVSGNTIYF.

This clone was detected once. The chain combines TRBV19 with TRBJ1-2; D call uncertain. Trimming shortened V by 7 bases and J by 4 bases, and 10 bases separated the two germline ends. The CDR3 runs 12 residues. Germline CDR1 LNHDA, CDR2 SQIVND (reference sequence). CDR3 amino acids: CASTEGGYGYTF. In nucleotides, the CDR3 is TGTGCCAGTACGGAGGGAGGCTATGGCTACACCTTC.

V usage is TRBV15 and J usage is TRBJ2-6, with D perhaps matching TRBD1 (6 bases). This CDR3 has 17 residues. Germline lookup yields CDR1 LNHNV and CDR2 YYDKDF (reference sequence). The V end was cut by 0 bases, the J end by 0 bases, with 9 bases between. The CDR3 region has the DNA TGTGCCACCAGCAGAGATAACAGGGTCTCTGGGGCCAACGTCCTGACTTTC. This codes for CATSRDNRVSGANVLTF.

J is TRBJ2-7 and V is TRBV27; 8 positions match TRBD1. From germline, CDR1 is MNHEY and CDR2 SMNVEV (reference sequence). After removal of 7 bases from V and 9 bases from J, the junction contained 11 bases not matched to a gene. This CDR3 is 13 amino acids long. CDR3: CASTPAQGAWQYF. The CDR3 nucleotides read TGTGCCAGCACCCCCGCCCAGGGGGCATGGCAGTACTTC.

The V and J genes are TRBV6-4 and TRBJ1-2; 7 bases fit TRBD1. The germline CDR1 and CDR2 sequences are MRHNA and SNTAGT. V trimming: 6 bases; J trimming: 5 bases; junction bases outside the gene matches: 9. The CDR3 spans 14 residues. CDR3 DNA sequence: TGTGCCAGCAGAATTAACACAGGGGTTTATGGCTACACCTTC. Translated: CASRINTGVYGYTF.

The chain uses TRBV5-1 and TRBJ1-6; 8 bases match TRBD1. CDR1 is SGHRS, CDR2 YFSETQ, per germline. There are 13 residues in the CDR3. The V segment lost 4 bases and the J segment 9 bases; nucleotides outside the gene matches: 3. The CDR3 DNA reads TGCGCCAGCAGCGTCGGACAGGGTTCACCCCTCCACTTT. As protein: CASSVGQGSPLHF. Using reference TRBV5-1 and TRBJ1-6 for the parts outside the CDR3, the full variable domain is KAGVTQTPRYLIKTRGQQVTLSCSPISGHRSVSWYQQTPGQGLQFLFEYFSETQRNKGNFPGRFSGRQFSNSRSEMNVSTLELGDSALYLCASSVGQGSPLHFGNGTRLTVT.

This clone showed up just a few times. This chain links TRBV3-1 (or the pseudogene TRBV3-2) with TRBJ1-1, with 11 bases matching TRBD1. Germline trimming cut 4 bases from V and 4 bases from J; bases unmatched to any gene: 5. Germline V gene sequence: CDR1 LGHDT, CDR2 YNNKEL (reference sequence). This CDR3 has 15 amino acids. The CDR3 sequence is CASSRTGGLSTEAFF. In nucleotides, the CDR3 is TGTGCCAGCAGCCGGACAGGGGGCTTGAGCACTGAAGCTTTCTTT.

V is TRBV19 and J is TRBJ2-5, with a tentative D call TRBD2 (6 bases). The CDR3 length is 14 residues. The V end was cut by 7 bases, the J end by 5 bases, with 17 bases between. CDR1 LNHDA and CDR2 SQIVND come from the germline V gene (reference sequence). The CDR3 DNA is TGTGCCAGTAAGGAGGGCACCAGCAAGGAGACCCAGTACTTC. Protein sequence: CASKEGTSKETQYF.

The rearrangement joins TRBV18 to TRBJ2-4, with a possible D match to TRBD2 (6 bases). Germline V gene sequence: CDR1 KGHSH, CDR2 LQKENI. The CDR3 runs 15 residues. The V and J ends lost 5 bases and 7 bases respectively, with 18 bases between them. CDR3 bases: TGTGCCAGCTCAGCCGGGACTGACGAGAGGAACATTCAGTACTTC. Amino acids: CASSAGTDERNIQYF.

The chain links TRBV30 to TRBJ1-1; maybe TRBD1 (5 bases). The V gene's germline CDR1 is GTSNPN and CDR2 SVGIG (reference sequence). The V gene lost 3 bases and the J gene lost 0 bases, with 8 bases spanning the gap. The CDR3 is made up of 13 amino acids. The chain's CDR3 is CAWRGGLNTEAFF. In nucleotides, the CDR3 is TGTGCCTGGAGGGGGGGGTTGAACACTGAAGCTTTCTTT.

There are many counts of this clone. The CDR3 region has the DNA TGTGCCAGCAGATATCAGACAGGAGTTAATTCACCCCTCCACTTT. Its translation: CASRYQTGVNSPLHF. The rearrangement links TRBV2 to TRBJ1-6; perhaps TRBD1 as D (6 bases). Trimming shortened V by 6 bases and J by 6 bases, and 15 bases separated the two germline ends. The CDR3 has 15 amino acids. Germline CDR1 is SNHLY and CDR2 is FYNNEI. The full variable domain, with the rest looked up from reference TRBV2 and TRBJ1-6, is EPEVTQTPSHQVTQMGQEVILRCVPISNHLYFYWYRQILGQKVEFLVSFYNNEISEKSEIFDDQFSVERPDGSNFTLKIRSTKLEDSAMYFCASRYQTGVNSPLHFGNGTRLTVT.

The chain carries TRBV7-9 and TRBJ2-1; D gene ambiguous. The germline V gene has CDR1 SEHNR and CDR2 FQNEAQ (reference sequence). The CDR3 totals 12 residues. The V end was cut by 8 bases, the J end by 1 base, with 6 bases between. The CDR3 sequence: CASGPSYNEQFF. The CDR3 DNA sequence: TGTGCCAGCGGCCCGTCCTACAATGAGCAGTTCTTC.

The chain links TRBV2 to TRBJ2-7, with 10 bases identical to TRBD1. CDR1 is SNHLY, CDR2 FYNNEI, per germline. V lost 4 bases to trimming and J lost 9 bases; unmatched junction nucleotides: 6. This CDR3 has 13 residues. The DNA for the CDR3 is TGTGCCAGCAGTGGACAGGGGGCGCGAGGGCAGTACTTC. Protein product: CASSGQGARGQYF.